This T cell receptor (beta chain) was sequenced for a study of T-cell reconstitution after alpha-beta-depleted transplantation in children. This CDR3 has 15 residues. V lost 6 bases, J lost 2 bases, and 10 bases stayed unmatched. The germline CDR1 and CDR2 sequences are MNHEY and SVGEGT. As it was prepared, the TCRbeta library received unique molecular identifiers. TCRdb re-called the PCR reads through MiXCR, storing one row per CDR3 protein. This table has hundreds of thousands of distinct CDR3 sequences, over 9.5% appearing once. Source: PBMCs from the stem cell graft donor, taken from the stem cell graft. J is TRBJ2-7 and V is TRBV6-2 or TRBV6-3; 7 bases agree with TRBD2. The sequence was obtained from a human donor who donated a stem cell graft to a child with acute myeloid leukemia. CDR3 DNA: TGTGCCAGCAGGGGGTCGAGCGGGGTCACCTACGAGCAGTACTTC. It translates to CASRGSSGVTYEQYF.